This TCR beta chain was profiled in a study of blood T cell repertoires in COVID-19. Study at large: Sites across the United States, Italy and Spain contributed samples from acute and convalescent COVID-19. PBMCs, B-cell-depleted T cells, or T cells provided the cDNA or gDNA that made up the material.

The table lists this clone with a few counts. Profiling relied on immunoSEQ multiplex PCR, and the TCRdb table lists in-frame clones only, not all of them. This sample has some 54,000 clones, with approximately 91% found just once. What was sequenced was peripheral blood. This TCR was recovered from a man in his 60s with acute or convalescent COVID-19.

CDR3 protein: CSAPLLDTQYF. The DNA of the CDR3 is TGCAGTGCTCCTTTGTTGGATACGCAGTATTTT. The chain links TRBV20-1 to TRBJ2-3; unclear D gene. Between the trimmed V and J ends, which lost 5 bases and 6 bases, there was a span of 9 bases. The germline gives CDR1 DFQATT, CDR2 SNEGSKA (reference sequence). This CDR3 is built from 11 residues.